The rows below give T cell receptor beta chains drawn from one sample of a study of cytomegalovirus exposure and HLA in healthy donors. Generated by immunoSEQ multiplex PCR, the TCRdb table keeps only in-frame clones and is missing some. This table holds more than 40,000 clones, about 84% found once. The sample consisted of PBMCs. All receptors derive from a man aged 45-65 years in good health and CMV-seronegative. CDR3s include the opening cysteine and the closing phenylalanine or tryptophan. D genes are given only for firm matches. Part of the rows lack a size; the others show once, few, many or a class for expanded clones.

abundance | j_gene | d_gene | v_gene | CDR3aa | CDR3nt
- | TRBJ1-4 | - | TRBV12-5 | CASGSGQSNEKLFF | TGTGCTAGTGGTTCAGGGCAGTCTAATGAAAAACTGTTTTTT
- | TRBJ1-2 | TRBD1 | TRBV16 | CASSQSTGGGYTF | TGTGCCAGCAGCCAATCGACAGGGGGAGGCTACACCTTC
- | TRBJ2-1 | TRBD2 | TRBV10-3 | CAILNAGGLYNEQFF | TGTGCCATCCTCAACGCGGGGGGGCTATACAATGAGCAGTTCTTC
- | TRBJ2-4 | TRBD1 | TRBV5-1 | CASSLASGTGDVIQYF | TGCGCCAGCAGCTTGGCCTCCGGGACAGGGGACGTCATTCAGTACTTC
few | TRBJ2-1 | - | TRBV10-1 | CASSYNQGRSYNEQFF | TGCGCCAGCAGTTATAACCAGGGGCGATCCTACAATGAGCAGTTCTTC
- | TRBJ1-5 | - | TRBV7-9 | CSSSLSLQPQHF | TGTTCCAGCAGTTTATCACTACAGCCCCAGCATTTT
- | TRBJ1-5 | TRBD1 | TRBV19 | CASSIRQGDRGQPQHF | TGTGCCAGTAGTATCAGACAGGGGGATAGGGGTCAGCCCCAGCATTTT
- | TRBJ2-1 | - | TRBV28 | CASTSPSSYNEQFF | TGTGCCAGCACCTCGCCCAGCTCCTACAATGAGCAGTTCTTC
- | TRBJ2-3 | TRBD1 | TRBV27 | CASRGQRSFTDTQYF | TGTGCCAGCAGGGGACAGAGGAGCTTTACAGATACGCAGTATTTT
- | TRBJ1-1 | - | TRBV11-2 | CASSLRSIGASWAFF | TGTGCCAGCAGCTTACGGTCTATAGGGGCATCCTGGGCTTTCTTT
- | TRBJ2-1 | TRBD2 | TRBV2 | CASSLNIAGVRQFF | TGTGCCAGCAGTCTTAATATAGCGGGAGTTCGGCAGTTCTTC
- | TRBJ1-2 | TRBD1 | TRBV5-1 | CASSLVTGNYGYTF | TGCGCCAGCAGCTTGGTGACAGGGAACTATGGCTACACCTTC
few | TRBJ2-7 | - | TRBV5-5 | CASSVELSEQYF | TGTGCCAGCAGCGTTGAGCTCTCCGAGCAGTACTTC
few | TRBJ1-5 | TRBD1 | TRBV6-6 | CASSRQGQPQHF | TGTGCCAGCAGCCGACAGGGTCAGCCCCAGCATTTT
- | TRBJ2-1 | - | TRBV7-8 | CASSYRDNYNEQFF | TGTGCCAGCAGCTATAGGGACAACTACAATGAGCAGTTCTTC
- | TRBJ2-3 | TRBD2 | TRBV6-5 | CASSPAGGTDTQYF | TGTGCCAGCAGCCCAGCGGGGGGCACAGATACGCAGTATTTT
- | TRBJ2-1 | TRBD2 | TRBV15 | CATSRRLTSGSGDDEQFF | TGTGCCACCAGCAGACGCCTGACTAGCGGGAGTGGGGATGATGAGCAGTTCTTC
- | TRBJ2-3 | TRBD1 | TRBV2 | CASRTGWLGDTQYF | TGTGCCAGCAGGACAGGGTGGCTCGGGGATACGCAGTATTTT
once | TRBJ2-3 | TRBD2 | TRBV7-7 | CASSSQLAGDGDTQYF | TGTGCTAGCAGCTCCCAACTAGCGGGAGACGGAGATACGCAGTATTTT
once | TRBJ2-5 | - | TRBV25-1 | CASSAGVPRETQYF | TGTGCCAGCAGTGCGGGGGTTCCGAGAGAGACCCAGTACTTC
once | TRBJ2-1 | - | TRBV5-1 | CASSRGTPRAEQFF | TGCGCCAGCAGCCGCGGGACTCCTCGTGCTGAGCAGTTCTTC
- | TRBJ1-1 | - | TRBV4-1 | CASSQVAGDTEAFF | TGCGCCAGCAGCCAGGTGGCGGGAGACACTGAAGCTTTCTTT
- | TRBJ2-1 | TRBD2 | TRBV5-1 | CASSSGLAEEFDEQFF | TGCGCCAGCAGCTCAGGACTAGCGGAAGAGTTCGATGAGCAGTTCTTC
- | TRBJ2-1 | TRBD1 | TRBV27 | CASSEDRATYNEQFF | TGTGCCAGCAGTGAGGACAGGGCCACCTACAATGAGCAGTTCTTC
once | TRBJ1-1 | - | TRBV6-5 | CASSVTGSTEAFF | TGTGCCAGCAGTGTCACCGGGTCCACTGAAGCTTTCTTT
- | TRBJ2-7 | - | TRBV4-3 | CASSQDNTRAYEQYF | TGCGCCAGCAGCCAAGATAACACCCGGGCCTACGAGCAGTACTTC
once | TRBJ2-7 | TRBD1 | TRBV2 | CASRSTGNVDEQYF | TGTGCCAGCAGGTCGACAGGGAATGTGGACGAGCAGTACTTC
- | TRBJ1-1 | TRBD1 | TRBV28 | CASRHRQGHTEAFF | TGTGCCAGCAGACACAGACAGGGTCACACTGAAGCTTTCTTT
- | TRBJ1-4 | - | TRBV5-4 | CASSLAGDSRIEKLFF | TGTGCCAGCAGCTTGGCGGGGGACTCCCGTATCGAAAAACTGTTTTTT
- | TRBJ2-5 | TRBD1 | TRBV5-1 | CASSGRDRDNPETQYF | TGCGCCAGCAGCGGCCGGGACAGGGATAACCCAGAGACCCAGTACTTC
- | TRBJ2-2 | - | TRBV5-1 | CASSPSGGTTSTGELFF | TGCGCCAGCAGCCCCTCAGGTGGGACAACCAGCACCGGGGAGCTGTTTTTT
- | TRBJ2-1 | - | TRBV15 | CATSRDQAEQFF | TGTGCCACCAGCAGAGATCAGGCGGAGCAGTTCTTC
- | TRBJ2-3 | TRBD2 | TRBV5-5 | CASSLAASGSFSDTQYF | TGTGCCAGCAGCTTGGCGGCTAGCGGGAGTTTCTCAGATACGCAGTATTTT
- | TRBJ1-2 | - | TRBV4-1 | CASSQVFSVVDSLYGYTF | TGCGCCAGCAGCCAAGTATTTTCGGTGGTGGACAGCCTCTATGGCTACACCTTC
once | TRBJ2-3 | TRBD1 | TRBV5-1 | CASSSGQGGTDTQYF | TGCGCCAGCAGCTCTGGACAGGGAGGAACAGATACGCAGTATTTT
- | TRBJ2-7 | - | TRBV13 | CASSLGAGVSGEQYF | TGTGCCAGCAGCTTAGGGGCAGGGGTGTCTGGCGAGCAGTACTTC
- | TRBJ2-1 | TRBD2 | TRBV27 | CASSTGTSSYNEQFF | TGTGCCAGCAGTACCGGGACTAGTTCCTACAATGAGCAGTTCTTC
- | TRBJ2-7 | TRBD1 | TRBV5-4 | CASSLGVTGPYEQYF | TGTGCCAGCAGCTTGGGGGTGACAGGGCCCTACGAGCAGTACTTC
once | TRBJ2-3 | TRBD2 | TRBV5-4 | CASSLAPSGGGSDTQYF | TGTGCCAGCAGCTTGGCGCCTAGCGGGGGGGGTTCAGATACGCAGTATTTT
- | TRBJ1-1 | TRBD1 | TRBV7-2 | CASRGQMNTEAFF | TGTGCCAGCCGGGGACAGATGAACACTGAAGCTTTCTTT
- | TRBJ2-2 | - | TRBV19 | CASSSTQGNTGELFF | TGTGCCAGTAGCAGCACTCAGGGGAACACCGGGGAGCTGTTTTTT
few | TRBJ2-1 | TRBD2 | TRBV4-2 | CASSQASGDYNEQFF | TGTGCCAGCAGCCAAGCGAGCGGGGATTACAATGAGCAGTTCTTC
- | TRBJ2-7 | TRBD2 | TRBV19 | CASSISASGAFSYEQYF | TGTGCCAGTAGTATATCCGCTAGCGGCGCCTTCTCCTACGAGCAGTACTTC
- | TRBJ1-1 | - | TRBV19 | CASSIFGGLMNTEAFF | TGTGCCAGTAGTATATTCGGCGGCCTAATGAACACTGAAGCTTTCTTT
- | TRBJ1-6 | - | TRBV21-1 | CASMNRENSPLHF | TGTGCCAGCATGAACAGGGAAAATTCACCCCTCCACTTT